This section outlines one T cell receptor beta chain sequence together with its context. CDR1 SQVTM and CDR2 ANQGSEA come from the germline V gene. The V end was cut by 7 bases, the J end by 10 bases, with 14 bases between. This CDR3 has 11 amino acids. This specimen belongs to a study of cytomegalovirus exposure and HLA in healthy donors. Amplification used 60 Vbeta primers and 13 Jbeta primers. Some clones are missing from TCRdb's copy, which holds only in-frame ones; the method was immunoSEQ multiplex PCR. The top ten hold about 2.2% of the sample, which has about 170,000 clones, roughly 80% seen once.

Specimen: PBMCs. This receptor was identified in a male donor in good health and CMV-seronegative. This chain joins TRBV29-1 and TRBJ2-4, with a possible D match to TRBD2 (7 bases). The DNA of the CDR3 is TGCAGCGCTACGGAGGGGGGGATTCAGTACTTC. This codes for CSATEGGIQYF.